The rows below give T cell receptor beta chains drawn from one sample of a study of blood T cell repertoires in COVID-19. Libraries were prepared by immunoSEQ multiplex PCR; TCRdb keeps only in-frame clonotypes and omits some of them. The sample contains under 150,000 clones, 85% of which appear only once. The sample was peripheral blood. The source of these receptors is a human donor in a cohort sampled during active COVID-19. Each CDR3 is given with its conserved first and last residue. A D gene is named only where the DNA matches it firmly. Clone size appears in some rows only: once, few, many, or a class for an expanded clone.

d_gene	v_gene	j_gene	abundance	CDR3aa	CDR3nt
TRBD2	TRBV28	TRBJ2-3	.	CASSLPGGWNTQYF	TGTGCCAGCAGTCTTCCCGGGGGGTGGAATACGCAGTATTTT
TRBD1	TRBV5-5	TRBJ1-2	.	CASSLSFGQGPNYGYTF	TGTGCCAGCAGCCTAAGCTTCGGACAGGGGCCTAACTATGGCTACACCTTC
TRBD2	TRBV5-8	TRBJ2-3	.	CASSSTSGGSWATDTQYF	TGTGCCAGCAGCTCGACTAGCGGGGGGTCGTGGGCCACAGATACGCAGTATTTT
TRBD1	TRBV6-6	TRBJ1-2	.	CASSPWTGGYGYTF	TGTGCCAGCAGTCCATGGACAGGGGGCTATGGCTACACCTTC
.	TRBV6-2/TRBV6-3	TRBJ1-1	.	CASTPVEKTLRTEAFF	TGTGCCAGCACCCCAGTGGAAAAAACTCTGAGGACTGAAGCTTTCTTT
TRBD1	TRBV7-2	TRBJ2-7	.	CASSLAGTGASYEQYF	TGTGCCAGCAGCTTAGCCGGGACAGGGGCGTCCTACGAGCAGTACTTC
TRBD1	TRBV7-2	TRBJ1-1	.	CASSLFTGVNTEAFF	TGTGCCAGCAGCTTATTTACAGGGGTGAACACTGAAGCTTTCTTT
.	TRBV6-1	TRBJ2-1	.	CASSEAVRSGGEQFF	TGTGCCAGCAGTGAAGCGGTTAGGAGCGGAGGTGAGCAGTTCTTC
TRBD1	TRBV28	TRBJ1-2	.	CASEGQGHGYTF	TGTGCCAGCGAGGGACAGGGGCATGGCTACACCTTC
TRBD2	TRBV7-2	TRBJ2-7	few	CASSALAGTYEQYF	TGTGCCAGCAGCGCCCTAGCGGGGACCTACGAGCAGTACTTC
TRBD1	TRBV29-1	TRBJ1-1	.	CSVAEQGFTEAFF	TGCAGCGTGGCCGAACAGGGGTTCACTGAAGCTTTCTTT
.	TRBV27	TRBJ1-2	.	CASSHTPGGAGGYGYTF	TGTGCCAGCAGCCACACCCCGGGAGGGGCTGGTGGCTATGGCTACACCTTC
TRBD2	TRBV6-6	TRBJ2-3	.	CASTGLAGGPDTQYF	TGTGCCAGCACTGGACTAGCGGGGGGGCCAGATACGCAGTATTTT
.	TRBV7-2	TRBJ2-7	.	CASSSNLAGGTSYEQYF	TGTGCCAGCAGCTCCAACTTGGCCGGAGGGACCTCTTACGAGCAGTACTTC
.	TRBV6-2/TRBV6-3	TRBJ2-1	.	CASSSFLSEQFF	TGTGCCAGCAGTTCCTTCCTAAGTGAGCAGTTCTTC
TRBD1	TRBV27	TRBJ1-6	.	CASSKTGARNSPLHF	TGTGCCAGCAGTAAAACAGGGGCCCGAAATTCACCCCTCCACTTT
TRBD1	TRBV7-9	TRBJ2-1	few	CASSLGDRAHNEQFF	TGTGCCAGCAGCTTAGGGGACAGGGCCCACAATGAGCAGTTCTTC
.	TRBV3-1/TRBV3-2	TRBJ2-3	.	CASSQRPDTQYF	TGTGCCAGCAGCCAACGTCCAGATACGCAGTATTTT
TRBD1	TRBV12-3/TRBV12-4	TRBJ2-3	.	CASSLGTGGTQYF	TGTGCCAGCAGCCTTGGGACAGGTGGGACGCAGTATTTT
TRBD1	TRBV4-3	TRBJ2-2	.	CASSQRQGVTGELFF	TGCGCCAGCAGCCAGCGGCAGGGGGTCACCGGGGAGCTGTTTTTT
.	TRBV30	TRBJ1-1	.	CAWSSDRGTEAFF	TGTGCCTGGAGTTCCGATAGGGGCACTGAAGCTTTCTTT
.	TRBV4-3	TRBJ1-1	.	CASSQEDTGGAEAFF	TGCGCCAGCAGCCAAGAGGACACCGGGGGTGCTGAAGCTTTCTTT
TRBD1	TRBV5-1	TRBJ2-7	.	CASSLGDRGYEQYF	TGCGCCAGCAGCTTGGGGGACAGGGGCTACGAGCAGTACTTC
TRBD1	TRBV7-9	TRBJ1-4	.	CASSPGTGKSEKLFF	TGTGCCAGCAGCCCCGGGACAGGGAAATCAGAAAAACTGTTTTTT
.	TRBV5-1	TRBJ1-3	.	CASSWRQLEAPGNTIYF	TGCGCCAGCAGCTGGAGGCAGTTGGAGGCCCCTGGAAACACCATATATTTT
.	TRBV20-1	TRBJ2-7	.	CSASLYEQYF	TGCAGTGCTAGTCTCTACGAGCAGTACTTC
TRBD1	TRBV11-3	TRBJ2-1	.	CASSRRGLGNEQFF	TGTGCCAGCAGCCGCAGGGGGCTGGGCAATGAGCAGTTCTTC